The entry below describes one T cell receptor (beta chain). J gave up 0 bases and V 1 base, and 7 bases lay outside the gene matches. CDR3 length: 17 amino acids. The germline CDR1 and CDR2 sequences are LGHNA and YSLEER. This specimen comes from a study of blood T cell repertoires in COVID-19. Produced via immunoSEQ multiplex PCR; TCRdb's table is partial and in-frame only. The sample holds about 310,000 clones, approximately 90% seen once. This chain uses TRBV4-3 with TRBJ2-7; 9 nucleotides line up with TRBD2. This clonotype was sampled from a woman in her thirties or forties who had recovered from COVID-19. Sequencing was carried out using PBMCs or T cells enriched from blood (not recorded which). The CDR3, as DNA: TGCGCCAGCAGCCAAGGTCCCAGCGGGAGGAGCTCCTACGAGCAGTACTTC. Its protein is CASSQGPSGRSSYEQYF.